The clone carrying this T cell receptor beta chain has a handful of counts. Its antigen is as yet unknown. All of the isolated RNA was reverse transcribed, so expressed TCRB transcripts were sequenced. Naive, central memory and regulatory T cell samples came to a mean of roughly 4 million reads. Clones were read by immunoSEQ multiplex PCR, and TCRdb kept only the in-frame ones, dropping some. The table has about 150,000 clones, 10% seen once. The sample originates from a study of beta chain features in type 1 diabetes. The CDR3 covers 14 residues. Trimming removed 2 bases at V and 4 bases at J, with 11 bases between. Germline CDR1 SGHTA, CDR2 FQGNSA. The study, taken as a whole, reports: Whether HLA type affects TCRB rearrangement stayed undetermined in the present work. In all four CD4+ subsets, TCRB CDR3 length was significantly, moderately reduced in type 1 diabetes.

The sequence was obtained from a man aged 25-40 years with type 1 diabetes. The sample comprised central memory CD4+ T cells from blood. This sequence joins TRBV7-2 and TRBJ1-1; TRBD1 might be the D (6 bases). CDR3 amino acids: CASSLRGGGTEAFF. As DNA, the CDR3 is TGTGCCAGCAGCTTACGAGGGGGGGGCACTGAAGCTTTCTTT. The entire variable domain, with the rest obtained from reference TRBV7-2 and TRBJ1-1, is as follows: GAGVSQSPSNKVTEKGKDVELRCDPISGHTALYWYRQSLGQGLEFLIYFQGNSAPDKSGLPSDRFSAERTGGSVSTLTIQRTQQEDSAVYLCASSLRGGGTEAFFGQGTRLTVV.